Below, 17 T cell receptor beta chains from the same sample are listed, as sequenced in a study of blood T cells in healthy people across ages. A second PCR of roughly 7 to 11 cycles used a sample-barcoded 5' primer and a J-beta primer mix. TCRdb fed the 5' RACE reads into MiXCR, producing one record per CDR3 protein. The profile shows about 640,000 distinct CDR3 sequences, 45% to 65% of them singletons. The sequenced material came from blood. These receptors originate from a man aged 55 to 70 in good health.

The chain recombines TRBV25-1 with TRBJ2-7; TRBD1 matches 8 bases. After removal of 2 bases from V and 3 bases from J, the junction contained 3 bases not matched to a gene. This CDR3 has 14 residues. Germline values: CDR1 MGHDK, CDR2 SYGVNS. CDR3 sequence reads: CASSEGTGFYEQYF. CDR3 DNA sequence: TGTGCCAGCAGTGAAGGGACAGGATTCTACGAGCAGTACTTC.

The chain links TRBV5-1 to TRBJ2-1, with 9 nucleotides matching TRBD1. CDR3 length: 17 amino acids. Germline CDR1 and CDR2: SGHRS and YFSETQ. Losses at the gene ends were 0 bases for V and 0 bases for J; bases not matched to a gene: 4. The CDR3 region is CASSLVRTGVSYNEQFF. In nucleotides, the CDR3 is TGCGCCAGCAGCTTGGTTAGGACAGGGGTCTCCTACAATGAGCAGTTCTTC.

CDR3 protein: CSAREDGSNSPLHF. In DNA, the CDR3 is TGCAGTGCTAGGGAGGACGGATCTAATTCACCCCTCCACTTT. The rearrangement joins TRBV20-1 to TRBJ1-6; D not certain. Germline V lookup: CDR1 DFQATT, CDR2 SNEGSKA (reference sequence). The CDR3 runs to 14 residues. Between the trimmed V and J ends, which lost 3 bases and 6 bases, there was a span of 12 bases.

The rearrangement links TRBV6-2 or TRBV6-3 to TRBJ1-2; D not resolved. The length of the CDR3 is 12 residues. V lost 1 base, J lost 4 bases, and 4 bases lay in between. Germline V gives CDR1 MNHEY, CDR2 SVGEGT. The CDR3 here is CASSYLSYGYTF. CDR3 nucleotides: TGTGCCAGCAGTTACTTGTCCTATGGCTACACCTTC.

The V gene is TRBV6-1, the J gene TRBJ1-5; perhaps TRBD1 as D (6 bases). The CDR3 has 15 residues. Germline assignment: CDR1 MNHNS and CDR2 SASEGT. The V and J ends lost 5 bases and 5 bases respectively, with 16 bases between them. The DNA of the CDR3 is TGTGCCAGCAGTTGGGGGGGGGGCTCAGATCAGCCCCAGCATTTT. Translated, it gives CASSWGGGSDQPQHF.

The genes are TRBV29-1 and TRBJ2-5, with TRBD1 matching 7 bases. The germline CDR1 and CDR2 sequences are SQVTM and ANQGSEA. V lost 3 bases and J lost 5; bases outside the gene matches: 6. The CDR3 is 13 amino acids. The CDR3 bases are TGCAGCGTTGATCTGGGACAGAGGGAGACCCAGTACTTC. Protein product: CSVDLGQRETQYF. The whole variable domain, filled in from reference TRBV29-1 and TRBJ2-5, reads SAVISQKPSRDICQRGTSLTIQCQVDSQVTMMFWYRQQPGQSLTLIATANQGSEATYESGFVIDKFPISRPNLTFSTLTVSNMSPEDSSIYLCSVDLGQRETQYFGPGTRLLVL.

This clonotype was seen repeatedly, ten times or more. The chain couples TRBV6-2 or TRBV6-3 to TRBJ2-7, with 12 positions matching TRBD2. The CDR3 runs 16 residues. V was pared by 5 bases and J by 1 base, with 6 bases of the junction left unmatched. From germline, CDR1 is MNHEY and CDR2 SVGEGT. The CDR3 sequence is CASSPGLAGPSYEQYF. Here the CDR3 DNA reads TGTGCCAGCAGTCCCGGACTAGCGGGACCTTCCTACGAGCAGTACTTC.

This chain connects TRBV5-1 to TRBJ1-2; perhaps TRBD1 as D (5 bases). Trimming took 4 bases from V and 0 from J, leaving 16 bases between them. The CDR3 has 16 amino acids. The germline gives CDR1 SGHRS, CDR2 YFSETQ. The chain's CDR3 is CASSPRGETTNYGYTF. CDR3 nucleotide sequence: TGCGCCAGCAGCCCCCGGGGCGAAACTACTAACTATGGCTACACCTTC.

DNA of the CDR3: TGTGCCAGCAGTGAAGGAAACAGGGGGACCAGAAATGGCTACACCTTC. Its protein is CASSEGNRGTRNGYTF. The chain links TRBV2 to TRBJ1-2, with 8 bases that match TRBD1. This CDR3 region has 16 residues. V lost 1 base, J lost 6 bases, and 10 bases stayed unmatched. In germline, CDR1 is SNHLY, CDR2 FYNNEI. The complete variable domain, with remaining parts taken from reference TRBV2 and TRBJ1-2, reads EPEVTQTPSHQVTQMGQEVILRCVPISNHLYFYWYRQILGQKVEFLVSFYNNEISEKSEIFDDQFSVERPDGSNFTLKIRSTKLEDSAMYFCASSEGNRGTRNGYTFGSGTRLTVV.

The chain uses TRBV12-3 or TRBV12-4 and TRBJ2-3; no definite D call. This CDR3 spans 13 amino acids. V gave up 5 bases and J gave up 1 base, with 7 bases separating them. The CDR3 DNA reads as TGTGCCAGCAGTCCGATTGGCACAGATACGCAGTATTTT. Its protein is CASSPIGTDTQYF.

The chain links TRBV2 to TRBJ2-5; D is perhaps TRBD2 (6 bases). Germline CDR1 SNHLY, CDR2 FYNNEI. The CDR3 length is 13 residues. Trimming pared 7 bases from V and 5 bases from J, leaving 14 bases between. The CDR3 nucleotides are TGTGCCAGCAATCGACTAGTAGGGGAGACCCAGTACTTC. Its translation is CASNRLVGETQYF.

The chain has TRBV7-2 and TRBJ2-5, with 12 bases that match TRBD2. In germline, CDR1 is SGHTA, CDR2 FQGNSA. V shed 6 bases, J shed 4 bases, and the junction held 9 bases outside the gene matches. The CDR3 loop spans 16 amino acids. This CDR3 is CASRGGLAGWAETQYF. For the CDR3, the DNA is TGTGCCAGCAGAGGAGGACTAGCGGGGTGGGCAGAGACCCAGTACTTC.

CDR3 amino acids: CSATLGGGGWRTDTQYF. Written as DNA, the CDR3 is TGCAGTGCTACCCTCGGGGGCGGGGGGTGGAGAACAGATACGCAGTATTTT. The chain carries TRBV20-1 and TRBJ2-3; 8 bases fit TRBD2. V dropped 4 bases and J dropped 3; count of bases not matched to a gene: 15. The CDR3 is made up of 17 amino acids. Germline V lookup: CDR1 DFQATT, CDR2 SNEGSKA (reference sequence).

The chain uses TRBV6-5 and TRBJ2-4; 10 positions match TRBD2. TRBJ2-7 explains the end of the DNA better; the J call may be wrong. Per the germline V gene, CDR1 is MNHEY and CDR2 is SVGAGI. The length of the CDR3 is 15 residues. CDR3 loop: CASRIRLAGNYEQYF. In DNA form, the CDR3 reads TGTGCCAGCAGAATTAGACTAGCGGGCAACTACGAGCAGTACTTC.

The CDR3 protein is CASSGLAGGPTLYNEQFF. The CDR3 nucleotides are TGTGCCAGCAGTGGACTAGCGGGGGGGCCTACCCTTTACAATGAGCAGTTCTTC. This chain uses TRBV21-1 with TRBJ2-1; the table's TRBD2 call for D was not verified on the DNA. TRBV21-1 is a pseudogene segment. There are 18 residues in the CDR3.

This clonotype showed up just once. The chain carries TRBV20-1 and TRBJ2-1; the match to TRBD2 covers 13 bases. The CDR3 spans 15 residues. V lost 3 bases to trimming and J lost 4 bases; unmatched junction nucleotides: 3. Germline CDR1 and CDR2: DFQATT and SNEGSKA (reference sequence). As DNA, the CDR3 is TGCAGTGCTAGGACGGGACTAGCGGGGTACAATGAGCAGTTCTTC. Its translation is CSARTGLAGYNEQFF.

This chain connects TRBV15 to TRBJ2-5; D unclear. The germline gives CDR1 LNHNV, CDR2 YYDKDF (reference sequence). The ends were cut back, 0 bases at V and 0 bases at J, with 8 bases in the middle. The CDR3 runs 15 residues. The CDR3 loop is CATSRDAANQETQYF. For the CDR3, the DNA is TGTGCCACCAGCAGAGATGCGGCGAACCAAGAGACCCAGTACTTC.